This T cell receptor (beta chain) was documented in a study of Graves' ophthalmopathy and Graves' hyperthyroidism. Germline V lookup: CDR1 SGHTA, CDR2 FQGTGA. This CDR3 spans 20 amino acids. V shed 3 bases and J 3 bases; nucleotides not matched to a gene: 18. Amplified material comprised TCR beta CDR3 regions derived from RNA transcripts. Second-round multiplex PCR came after first-round RT-PCR with HTBI primers. TCRdb used MiXCR to reprocess the multiplex PCR reads, holding one entry per CDR3 protein. The repertoire holds 220,000 or so distinct CDR3 sequences, with about 22% as singletons. Other autoimmune diseases, uncontrolled infections, pregnancy or lactation ruled patients out of participation. This clonotype was found a few times.

The J gene is TRBJ2-7, the V gene TRBV7-3; the match to TRBD2 covers 12 bases. The source is a woman aged 45-65 years with Graves' ophthalmopathy. Specimen: peripheral blood. The CDR3: CASSFTLATSGRERGYEQYF. The CDR3, as DNA: TGTGCCAGCAGCTTCACCCTGGCGACTAGCGGGAGAGAGAGGGGCTACGAGCAGTACTTC. The complete variable domain, with remaining parts taken from reference TRBV7-3 and TRBJ2-7, reads GAGVSQTPSNKVTEKGKYVELRCDPISGHTALYWYRQSLGQGPEFLIYFQGTGAADDSGLPNDRFFAVRPEGSVSTLKIQRTERGDSAVYLCASSFTLATSGRERGYEQYFGPGTRLTVT.